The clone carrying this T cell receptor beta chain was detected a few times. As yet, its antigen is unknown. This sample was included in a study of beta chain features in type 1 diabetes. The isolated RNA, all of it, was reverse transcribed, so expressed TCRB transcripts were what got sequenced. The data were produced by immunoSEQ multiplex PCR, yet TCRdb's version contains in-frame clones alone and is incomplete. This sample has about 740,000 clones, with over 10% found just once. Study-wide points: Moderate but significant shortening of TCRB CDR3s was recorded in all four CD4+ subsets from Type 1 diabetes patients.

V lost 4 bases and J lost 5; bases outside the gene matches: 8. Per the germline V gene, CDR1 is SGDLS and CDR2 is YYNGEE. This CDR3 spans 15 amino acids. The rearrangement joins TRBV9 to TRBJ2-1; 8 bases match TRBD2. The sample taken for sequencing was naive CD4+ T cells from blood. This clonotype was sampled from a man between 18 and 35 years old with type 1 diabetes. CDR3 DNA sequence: TGTGCCAGCAGCCCCCTGGCGGGGGGCAACAATGAGCAGTTCTTC. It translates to CASSPLAGGNNEQFF.